The 32 T cell receptor beta chains given below trace back to one sample, sequenced in a study of cytomegalovirus exposure and HLA in healthy donors. The PCR was carried out with 60 Vbeta primers and 13 Jbeta primers. Produced via immunoSEQ multiplex PCR; TCRdb's table is partial and in-frame only. The profile shows 85,000 to 130,000 clones, 65% to 85% of them singletons. Sequencing was carried out using PBMCs. Receptor source: a male donor in good health and CMV-seropositive.

As concerns this clone: The identical CDR3 is also encoded by other nucleotide sequences in the sample. This sequence joins TRBV29-1 and TRBJ2-1; 12 bases are shared with TRBD1. V lost 3 bases to trimming and J lost 4 bases; unmatched junction nucleotides: 1. The CDR3 has 14 amino acids. Germline V gene data show CDR1 as SQVTM and CDR2 as ANQGSEA. CDR3 sequence (DNA): TGCAGCGTTGAGGGACAGGGGGCTTACAATGAGCAGTTCTTC. It specifies CSVEGQGAYNEQFF.

This chain uses TRBV4-2 with TRBJ2-3; TRBD2 matches at 13 bases. The CDR3 totals 18 residues. Losses at the gene ends were 4 bases for V and 4 bases for J; bases not matched to a gene: 11. Germline loops: CDR1 LGHNA, CDR2 YNFKEQ. The CDR3 sequence is CASSPRGGLAGVSDTQYF. The CDR3 bases are TGTGCCAGCAGCCCCAGGGGCGGACTAGCGGGAGTCTCAGATACGCAGTATTTT.

This clone was picked up a small number of times. The DNA of the CDR3 is TGTGCCAGCAGCGTAGTAGCAAACTCCTACAATGAGCAGTTCTTC. It is translated as CASSVVANSYNEQFF. V usage is TRBV9 and J usage is TRBJ2-1; D unclear. Germline V lookup: CDR1 SGDLS, CDR2 YYNGEE. The CDR3 has 15 residues. Trimming pared 0 bases from V and 0 bases from J, leaving 7 bases between.

The chain is built from TRBV4-3 and TRBJ2-3, with 9 bases that match TRBD2. Germline V lookup: CDR1 LGHNA, CDR2 YSLEER. With 1 base clipped from V and 4 bases from J, the junction kept 9 bases outside the gene matches. This CDR3 is 17 amino acids long. CDR3 protein: CASSQGRAGGPSDTQYF. The DNA for the CDR3 is TGCGCCAGCAGCCAAGGGAGGGCGGGGGGGCCTTCAGATACGCAGTATTTT.

The V call is TRBV13, the J call TRBJ1-6; 7 bases agree with TRBD1. Trimming took 5 bases from V and 6 from J; bases not matched to a gene: 7. Germline V CDR1 and CDR2: PRHDT, FYEKMQ (reference sequence). The CDR3 covers 15 residues. The CDR3 loop reads CASSIPGGGNSPLHF. In DNA form, the CDR3 reads TGTGCCAGCAGCATTCCAGGGGGAGGTAATTCACCCCTCCACTTT.

The chain couples TRBV14 to TRBJ2-5; tentatively, D is TRBD1 (5 bases). The V gene lost 5 bases and the J gene lost 3 bases, with 13 bases spanning the gap. In germline, CDR1 is SGHDN, CDR2 FVKESK. This CDR3 region has 14 residues. CDR3 nucleotides: TGTGCCAGCAGCGGGTTCAGGGCGAAAGAGACCCAGTACTTC. It yields the protein CASSGFRAKETQYF.

This sequence joins TRBV30 and TRBJ2-7; TRBD1 aligns across 10 bases. This CDR3 has 14 amino acids. Germline V lookup: CDR1 GTSNPN, CDR2 SVGIG (reference sequence). After removal of 0 bases from V and 2 bases from J, the junction contained 1 base not matched to a gene. CDR3 amino acids: CAWSVGTGAYEQYF. Written as DNA, the CDR3 is TGTGCCTGGAGTGTCGGGACAGGGGCCTACGAGCAGTACTTC.

The V gene is TRBV13, the J gene TRBJ2-1; D might be TRBD2 (5 bases). CDR1 and CDR2 from the germline V gene are PRHDT and FYEKMQ (reference sequence). Deletions cut 0 bases from V and 5 bases from J, with 11 bases between. This CDR3 has 15 amino acids. CDR3 coding DNA: TGTGCCAGCAGCTTAGGGCGGGTAAGGAACAATGAGCAGTTCTTC. Its translation: CASSLGRVRNNEQFF.

This clone was picked up a small number of times. The J gene is TRBJ2-7, the V gene TRBV19; the match to TRBD2 covers 7 bases. CDR3 length equals 14 residues. Per germline, CDR1 LNHDA and CDR2 SQIVND (reference sequence). With V trimmed by 3 bases and J by 4 bases, 6 bases remained unmatched. The CDR3 protein is CASSIGAGVYEQYF. CDR3 in DNA: TGTGCCAGTAGTATCGGGGCGGGAGTATACGAGCAGTACTTC.

The chain has TRBV5-6 and TRBJ2-2; 11 bases map to TRBD2. Germline V gene data show CDR1 as SGHDT and CDR2 as YYEEEE. There are 16 residues in the CDR3. Losses at the gene ends were 4 bases for V and 7 bases for J; bases not matched to a gene: 9. CDR3 protein: CASSEQTSGENGELFF. CDR3 DNA sequence: TGTGCCAGCAGCGAGCAGACTAGCGGGGAGAACGGGGAGCTGTTTTTT.

The chain couples TRBV2 to TRBJ2-1, with 11 bases lining up with TRBD1. The CDR3 totals 12 residues. Germline CDR1 is SNHLY and CDR2 is FYNNEI. The CDR3 reads CAWTGGVNEQFF. CDR3 nucleotide sequence: TGTGCGTGGACAGGGGGCGTCAATGAGCAGTTCTTC.

The chain is built from TRBV7-2 and TRBJ1-6; D is unresolved. V was cut by 3 bases and J by 5 bases, with 11 bases left in between. CDR1 is SGHTA, CDR2 FQGNSA, per germline. The CDR3 is made up of 15 amino acids. The DNA of the CDR3 is TGTGCCAGCAGCTTCCTGGAGAGGGATAATTCACCCCTCCACTTT. Protein sequence: CASSFLERDNSPLHF.

V is TRBV7-3 and J is TRBJ2-2; D may be TRBD1 (5 bases). V was clipped by 2 bases and J by 1 base, with 11 bases between them. Germline values: CDR1 SGHTA, CDR2 FQGTGA. CDR3 length: 16 residues. The CDR3 reads CASSLAGHQNTGELFF. As DNA, the CDR3 is TGTGCCAGCAGCTTAGCAGGGCACCAGAACACCGGGGAGCTGTTTTTT. Full variable domain (outside the CDR3, taken from reference TRBV7-3 and TRBJ2-2): GAGVSQTPSNKVTEKGKYVELRCDPISGHTALYWYRQSLGQGPEFLIYFQGTGAADDSGLPNDRFFAVRPEGSVSTLKIQRTERGDSAVYLCASSLAGHQNTGELFFGEGSRLTVL.

The gene calls are TRBV28 and TRBJ2-1; 9 bases fit TRBD1. J gave up 12 bases and V 4 bases, and 4 bases lay outside the gene matches. The CDR3 covers 12 residues. Germline V CDR1 and CDR2: MDHEN, SYDVKM. CDR3 coding DNA: TGTGCCAGCAGTTCGTTGACAGGGGGGCAGTTCTTC. Amino acid sequence: CASSSLTGGQFF.

The chain recombines TRBV20-1 with TRBJ1-1; no reliable D call. V was shortened by 1 base and J by 7 bases, with 7 bases between the two germline ends. The CDR3 has 11 amino acids. CDR1 DFQATT and CDR2 SNEGSKA come from the germline V gene (reference sequence). As DNA, the CDR3 is TGCAGTGCTAGAGCGCGGGTTGAAGCTTTCTTT. Translation: CSARARVEAFF.

This rearrangement joins TRBV9 to TRBJ2-3, with 9 bases lining up with TRBD1. The CDR3 sequence is 17 residues long. V dropped 0 bases and J dropped 2; count of bases not matched to a gene: 7. Germline CDR1 and CDR2: SGDLS and YYNGEE. The chain's CDR3 is CASSVEETGGYTDTQYF. CDR3 sequence (DNA): TGTGCCAGCAGCGTAGAGGAAACAGGGGGCTACACAGATACGCAGTATTTT.

The gene calls are TRBV2 and TRBJ2-1; D perhaps matches TRBD2 (6 bases). Germline V gene sequence: CDR1 SNHLY, CDR2 FYNNEI. The CDR3 length is 15 residues. Trimming took off 5 bases at V and 5 bases at J, with 16 bases between the two ends. CDR3 protein: CASSFLRDSNNEQFF. DNA of the CDR3: TGTGCCAGCAGTTTCCTGAGGGACTCTAACAATGAGCAGTTCTTC. Supplemented by reference TRBV2 and TRBJ2-1, the full variable domain reads EPEVTQTPSHQVTQMGQEVILRCVPISNHLYFYWYRQILGQKVEFLVSFYNNEISEKSEIFDDQFSVERPDGSNFTLKIRSTKLEDSAMYFCASSFLRDSNNEQFFGPGTRLTVL.

The genes are TRBV30 and TRBJ2-5, with TRBD2 matching over 13 bases. This CDR3 comprises 16 residues. In germline, CDR1 is GTSNPN, CDR2 SVGIG (reference sequence). The V segment lost 3 bases and the J segment 1 base; nucleotides outside the gene matches: 5. CDR3 sequence (DNA): TGTGCCTGGAGGGCTGGACTAGCGGGAGCCCAAGAGACCCAGTACTTC. Its protein is CAWRAGLAGAQETQYF. The variable domain in full, with the rest retrieved from reference TRBV30 and TRBJ2-5, is SQTIHQWPATLVQPVGSPLSLECTVEGTSNPNLYWYRQAAGRGLQLLFYSVGIGQISSEVPQNLSASRPQDRQFILSSKKLLLSDSGFYLCAWRAGLAGAQETQYFGPGTRLLVL.

V and J are TRBV19 and TRBJ1-1; D gene unclear. In germline, CDR1 is LNHDA, CDR2 SQIVND (reference sequence). Trimming cost V 3 bases and J 3 bases, with 11 bases left between them. The CDR3 sequence is 14 residues long. In nucleotides, the CDR3 is TGTGCCAGTAGTATTGTGGGAGCGCACACTGAAGCTTTCTTT. It codes for CASSIVGAHTEAFF.

The genes are TRBV5-1 and TRBJ2-1, with 12 bases that match TRBD2. V was pared by 7 bases and J by 1 base, with 6 bases of the junction left unmatched. CDR1 and CDR2 (germline): SGHRS, YFSETQ. The CDR3 covers 16 residues. The CDR3: CASRLTSGSSYNEQFF. DNA of the CDR3: TGCGCCAGCCGCCTGACTAGCGGGAGTTCCTACAATGAGCAGTTCTTC.

This clone has more than one count but fewer than ten. This chain links TRBV16 with TRBJ2-7; D is uncertain. This CDR3 is built from 13 residues. The germline V gene has CDR1 KGHSY and CDR2 FQNENV. Trimming took off 3 bases at V and 0 bases at J, with 6 bases between the two ends. The CDR3 DNA reads TGTGCCAGCAGCCACTCCTTCTCCTACGAGCAGTACTTC. This encodes CASSHSFSYEQYF.

The V gene is TRBV18, the J gene TRBJ1-1, with D uncertain. V was shortened by 0 bases and J by 7 bases, with 9 bases between the two germline ends. CDR3 length: 13 amino acids. The germline V gene has CDR1 KGHSH and CDR2 LQKENI. The CDR3 spells CASSPPINGEAFF. CDR3 in DNA: TGTGCCAGCTCACCACCAATAAACGGTGAAGCTTTCTTT.

CDR3: CASSPGGSTNEKLFF. The CDR3 region has the DNA TGTGCCAGCAGTCCAGGGGGGTCAACTAATGAAAAACTGTTTTTT. The chain uses TRBV28 and TRBJ1-4; 7 nucleotides match TRBD1. This CDR3 has 15 residues. J lost 0 bases, V lost 5 bases, and 3 bases had no gene match. CDR1 MDHEN and CDR2 SYDVKM come from the germline V gene.

For the CDR3, the DNA is TGTGCCAGCAGCCGGACAGGGCAGAGAGCAGATACGCAGTATTTT. Residues: CASSRTGQRADTQYF. V and J are TRBV11-1 and TRBJ2-3; 8 bases line up with TRBD1. V was pared by 5 bases and J by 4 bases, with 8 bases of the junction left unmatched. There are 15 residues in the CDR3. Per germline, CDR1 SGHAT and CDR2 FQDESV (reference sequence).

The chain combines TRBV18 with TRBJ2-1; TRBD2 matches at 10 bases. With V trimmed by 1 base and J by 12 bases, 6 bases remained unmatched. This CDR3 has 14 residues. Germline assignment: CDR1 KGHSH and CDR2 LQKENI. The CDR3 here is CASSPQREGSGQFF. The DNA for the CDR3 is TGTGCCAGCTCACCACAGCGGGAGGGTAGTGGGCAGTTCTTC.

The chain carries TRBV20-1 and TRBJ1-5; D not resolved. Trimming took off 4 bases at V and 6 bases at J, with 7 bases between the two ends. Germline CDR1 is DFQATT and CDR2 is SNEGSKA (reference sequence). This CDR3 has 11 residues. In DNA form, the CDR3 reads TGCAGTGCTATCGCCGGTCAGCCCCAGCATTTT. It encodes CSAIAGQPQHF.

The chain has TRBV18 and TRBJ2-7, with D perhaps matching TRBD2 (6 bases). Germline CDR1 reads KGHSH; CDR2 reads LQKENI. CDR3 size: 14 residues. Trimming removed 5 bases from V and 2 bases from J, with 13 bases in between. The CDR3 protein is CASSTPGDPYEQYF. The CDR3 DNA sequence: TGTGCCAGCTCAACTCCGGGAGACCCCTACGAGCAGTACTTC.

The sample holds one count of this clone. The V call is TRBV7-9, the J call TRBJ2-7; TRBD1 matches 8 bases. Per germline, CDR1 SEHNR and CDR2 FQNEAQ (reference sequence). This CDR3 has 15 residues. The junction had 8 bases not matched to a gene; V was cut back by 5 bases and J by 2 bases. The CDR3 loop is CASSLSGTGTYEQYF. The CDR3 nucleotides read TGTGCCAGCAGCCTCTCCGGGACAGGAACCTACGAGCAGTACTTC.

The genes are TRBV6-1 and TRBJ1-1; TRBD1 matches at 9 bases. With V trimmed by 0 bases and J by 1 base, 3 bases remained unmatched. Germline V CDR1 and CDR2: MNHNS, SASEGT. This CDR3 contains 16 residues. The CDR3 region has the DNA TGTGCCAGCAGTGAAGCAAGGGGACAGGGGAACACTGAAGCTTTCTTT. Protein: CASSEARGQGNTEAFF.

The chain couples TRBV27 to TRBJ1-5, with no clear D. Germline V CDR1 and CDR2: MNHEY, SMNVEV (reference sequence). V was pared by 3 bases and J by 7 bases, with 10 bases between. The CDR3 has 13 amino acids. The CDR3 DNA reads as TGTGCCAGCAGTTTTCGGTTCTACCAGCCCCAGCATTTT. Its translation: CASSFRFYQPQHF.

The sample holds a few counts of this clone. The chain links TRBV2 to TRBJ2-2; the D gene is possibly TRBD2 (6 bases). The germline V and J ends were trimmed by 3 bases and 4 bases, with 12 bases remaining between them. This CDR3 spans 15 amino acids. Germline loops: CDR1 SNHLY, CDR2 FYNNEI. CDR3 in amino acids: CASSDFGGPTGELFF. CDR3 coding DNA: TGTGCCAGCAGTGATTTCGGGGGACCCACCGGGGAGCTGTTTTTT.

The CDR3 DNA is TGTGCCTGGAGTGCGAGTACTGAAGCTTTCTTT. It translates to CAWSASTEAFF. This sequence joins TRBV30 and TRBJ1-1; D not certain. The length of the CDR3 is 11 residues. V lost 1 base to trimming and J lost 5 bases, with 5 bases between them. Germline V gene data show CDR1 as GTSNPN and CDR2 as SVGIG (reference sequence).